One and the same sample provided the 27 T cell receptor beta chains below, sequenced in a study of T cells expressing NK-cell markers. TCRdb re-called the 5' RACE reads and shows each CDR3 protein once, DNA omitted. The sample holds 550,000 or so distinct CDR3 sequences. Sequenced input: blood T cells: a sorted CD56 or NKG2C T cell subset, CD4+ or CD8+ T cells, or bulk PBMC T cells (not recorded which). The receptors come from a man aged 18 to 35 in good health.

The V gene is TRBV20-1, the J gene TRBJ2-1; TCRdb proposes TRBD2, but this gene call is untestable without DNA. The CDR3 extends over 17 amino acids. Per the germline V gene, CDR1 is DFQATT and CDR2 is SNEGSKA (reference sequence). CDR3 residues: CSAPGLAGAGSYNEQFF.

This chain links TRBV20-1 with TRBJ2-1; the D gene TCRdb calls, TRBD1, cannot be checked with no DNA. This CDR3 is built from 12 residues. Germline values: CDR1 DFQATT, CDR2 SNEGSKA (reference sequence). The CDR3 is CSARGLVDEQFF.

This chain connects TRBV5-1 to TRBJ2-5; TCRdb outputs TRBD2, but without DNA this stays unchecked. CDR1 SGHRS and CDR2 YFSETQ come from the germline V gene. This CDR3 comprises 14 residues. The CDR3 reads CASSSISPGETQYF.

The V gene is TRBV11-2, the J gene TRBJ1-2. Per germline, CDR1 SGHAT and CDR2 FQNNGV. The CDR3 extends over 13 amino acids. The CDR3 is CASSLDAVVGYTF.

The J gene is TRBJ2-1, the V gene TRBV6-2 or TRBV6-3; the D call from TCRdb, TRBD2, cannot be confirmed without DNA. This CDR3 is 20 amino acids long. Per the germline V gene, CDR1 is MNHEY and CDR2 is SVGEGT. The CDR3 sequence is CASSYSKTRRLVYVYNEQFF.

CDR3 region: CASSPGGFTGELFF. V and J are TRBV7-2 and TRBJ2-2; TCRdb's D call, TRBD2, is unchecked because there is no DNA. Per the germline V gene, CDR1 is SGHTA and CDR2 is FQGNSA. The CDR3 has 14 residues. The whole variable domain, filled in from reference TRBV7-2 and TRBJ2-2, reads GAGVSQSPSNKVTEKGKDVELRCDPISGHTALYWYRQSLGQGLEFLIYFQGNSAPDKSGLPSDRFSAERTGGSVSTLTIQRTQQEDSAVYLCASSPGGFTGELFFGEGSRLTVL.

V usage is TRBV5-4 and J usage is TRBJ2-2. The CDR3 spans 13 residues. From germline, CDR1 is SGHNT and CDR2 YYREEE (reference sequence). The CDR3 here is CASVSQNTGELFF.

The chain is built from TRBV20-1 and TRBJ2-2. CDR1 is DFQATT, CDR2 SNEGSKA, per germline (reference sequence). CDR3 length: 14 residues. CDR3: CSARKDTQVGELFF.

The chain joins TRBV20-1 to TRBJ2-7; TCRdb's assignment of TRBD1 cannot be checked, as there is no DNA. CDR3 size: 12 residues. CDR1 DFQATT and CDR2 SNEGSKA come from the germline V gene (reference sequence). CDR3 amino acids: CSVYRDTYEQYF.

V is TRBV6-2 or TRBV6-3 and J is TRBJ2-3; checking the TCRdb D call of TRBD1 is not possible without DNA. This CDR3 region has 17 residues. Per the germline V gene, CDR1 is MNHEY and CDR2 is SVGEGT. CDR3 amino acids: CASDPSRVSGSTDTQYF.

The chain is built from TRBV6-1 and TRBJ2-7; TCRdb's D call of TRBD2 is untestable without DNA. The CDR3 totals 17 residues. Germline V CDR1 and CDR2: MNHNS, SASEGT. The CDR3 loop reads CASSDPPTSGRTYEQYF.

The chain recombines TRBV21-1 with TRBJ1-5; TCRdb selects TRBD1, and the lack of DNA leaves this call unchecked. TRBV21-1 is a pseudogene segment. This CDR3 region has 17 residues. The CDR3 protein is CASSSTPGHNSNQPQHF.

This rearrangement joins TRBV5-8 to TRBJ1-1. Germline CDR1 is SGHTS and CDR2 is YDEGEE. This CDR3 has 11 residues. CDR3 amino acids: CASSRRREAFF.

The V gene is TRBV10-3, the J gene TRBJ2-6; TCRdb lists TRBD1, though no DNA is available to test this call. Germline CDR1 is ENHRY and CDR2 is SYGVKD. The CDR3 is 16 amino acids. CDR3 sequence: CATYRGPGSGANVLTF.

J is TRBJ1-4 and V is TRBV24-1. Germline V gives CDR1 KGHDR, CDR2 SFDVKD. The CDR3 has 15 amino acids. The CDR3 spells CATSDSGGPREKLFF.

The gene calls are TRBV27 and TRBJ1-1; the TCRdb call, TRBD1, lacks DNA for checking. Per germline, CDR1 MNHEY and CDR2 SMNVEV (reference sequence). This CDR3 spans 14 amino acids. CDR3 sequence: CASSGSVMNTEAFF.

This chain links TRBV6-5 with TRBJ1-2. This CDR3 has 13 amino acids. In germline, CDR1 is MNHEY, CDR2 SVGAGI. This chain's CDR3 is CASRIRDYYGYTF.

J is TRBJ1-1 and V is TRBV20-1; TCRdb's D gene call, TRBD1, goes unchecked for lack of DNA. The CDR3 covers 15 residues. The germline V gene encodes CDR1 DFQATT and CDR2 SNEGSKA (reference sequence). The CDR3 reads CSANPLRALNTEAFF.

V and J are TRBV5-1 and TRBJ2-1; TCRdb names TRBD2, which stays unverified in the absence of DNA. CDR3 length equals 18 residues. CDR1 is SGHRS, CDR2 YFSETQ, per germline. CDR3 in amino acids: CASSSRGPLRGPYNEQFF.

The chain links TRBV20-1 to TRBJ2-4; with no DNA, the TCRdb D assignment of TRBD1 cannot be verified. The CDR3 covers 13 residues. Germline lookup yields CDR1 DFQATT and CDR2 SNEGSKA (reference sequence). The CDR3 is CSAPTGVKNIQYF.

The CDR3 is CASSGGQINNEQFF. The chain uses TRBV12-3 or TRBV12-4 and TRBJ2-1; TCRdb selects TRBD1, and the lack of DNA leaves this call unchecked. This CDR3 is 14 amino acids long.

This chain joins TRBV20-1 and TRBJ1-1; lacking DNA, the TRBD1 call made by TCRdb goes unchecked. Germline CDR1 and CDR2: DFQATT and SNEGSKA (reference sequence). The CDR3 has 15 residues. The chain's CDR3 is CSAARRDRGITEAFF.

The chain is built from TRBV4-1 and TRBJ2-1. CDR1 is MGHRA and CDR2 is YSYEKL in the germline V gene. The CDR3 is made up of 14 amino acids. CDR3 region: CASSQVLRGDEQFF.

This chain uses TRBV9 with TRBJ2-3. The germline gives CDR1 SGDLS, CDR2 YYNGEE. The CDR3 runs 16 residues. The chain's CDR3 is CASSVGWVRSTDTQYF.

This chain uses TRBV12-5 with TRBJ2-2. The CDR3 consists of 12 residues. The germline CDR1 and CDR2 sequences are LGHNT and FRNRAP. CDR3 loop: CASGLPRGELFF.

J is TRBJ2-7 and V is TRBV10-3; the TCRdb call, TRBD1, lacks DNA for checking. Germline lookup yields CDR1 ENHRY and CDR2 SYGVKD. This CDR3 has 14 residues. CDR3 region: CAIRGGTASYEQYF.

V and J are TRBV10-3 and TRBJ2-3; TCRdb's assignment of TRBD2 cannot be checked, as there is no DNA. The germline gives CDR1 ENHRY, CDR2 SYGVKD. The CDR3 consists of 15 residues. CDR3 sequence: CAIVSGAGGHDTQYF.